These T cell receptor beta chains were read from a single sample in a study of identical twins. Via MiXCR, TCRdb re-called the 5' RACE reads, giving one row per CDR3 protein. The sample has a few hundred thousand distinct CDR3 sequences, around a tenth seen once. These same records also appear under a second study, on yellow fever vaccine responses in identical twins.

The specimen sequenced was PBMCs. The receptors were gathered from a woman aged 18-29 years in good health. Both conserved end residues are trimmed from each CDR3. D genes are given only for firm matches.

-,12,TRBV10-3,TRBJ2-1,AIRSGPSYNEQF
-,15,TRBV5-5,TRBJ2-2,ASSFPLSGRGTGELF
-,12,TRBV7-3,TRBJ2-3,ASSLGRGQDTQY
-,14,TRBV7-9,TRBJ2-1,ASSPPGTSLYNEQF
-,12,TRBV27,TRBJ2-4,ASGERADGNIQY
TRBD2,15,TRBV5-5,TRBJ2-1,ASSLRLAGEWGYEQF
TRBD2,14,TRBV20-1,TRBJ2-7,SATPSLQAGVHEQY
-,13,TRBV6-1,TRBJ2-7,ASSISGPSSYEQY
-,11,TRBV14,TRBJ2-2,ASRVQDTGELF
-,14,TRBV7-2,TRBJ2-2,ASSLGNLQSTGELF
-,11,TRBV7-9,TRBJ2-3,ASSSDLYETQY
-,13,TRBV20-1,TRBJ2-7,SARNPITLVGEQY
TRBD2,13,TRBV14,TRBJ2-1,ASSHAGGPGNEQF
-,15,TRBV7-8,TRBJ2-7,ASSTGGGQKKDYEQY
TRBD2,14,TRBV6-1,TRBJ2-7,ASSGATSGSSYEQY
-,13,TRBV20-1,TRBJ2-1,SARDGRGPYNEQF
-,12,TRBV11-3,TRBJ2-7,ASSLKGSTYEQY
-,11,TRBV5-1,TRBJ2-3,ASSSQLADTQY
-,14,TRBV20-1,TRBJ2-7,SASGLGSESSYEQY
TRBD2,15,TRBV7-9,TRBJ2-7,ASGGDNSGRVVYEQY
TRBD2,14,TRBV20-1,TRBJ2-1,SASGTSGGYYNEQF
TRBD1,12,TRBV29-1,TRBJ2-2,SVVGQGDTGELF
TRBD1,12,TRBV28,TRBJ1-1,ASVTGAMNTEAF
-,12,TRBV6-1,TRBJ1-2,ASSEVDSFYGYT
TRBD2,11,TRBV10-1,TRBJ2-7,ASGTSGSYEQY
TRBD1,11,TRBV6-1,TRBJ2-7,ARHRDRHVEQY
-,16,TRBV27,TRBJ2-3,ASSLRGLGRDSTDTQY
-,15,TRBV7-3,TRBJ2-3,ASSLNIGLSPIDTQY
-,12,TRBV7-2,TRBJ2-5,ASSLGLNRETQY
TRBD1,14,TRBV10-3,TRBJ1-6,AISERLGTGASPLH
TRBD1,15,TRBV19,TRBJ2-1,ASSMFRTGGLYNEQF
-,11,TRBV12-3/TRBV12-4,TRBJ2-1,ASSLAQYNEQF
TRBD2,13,TRBV7-2,TRBJ2-1,ASRPRLASYNEQF
-,12,TRBV20-1,TRBJ2-7,SARAGGFNYEQY
TRBD1,13,TRBV20-1,TRBJ2-7,SGTTGLLAYYEQY
TRBD2,15,TRBV5-4,TRBJ2-1,ASSERGGWYRDNEQF
-,10,TRBV29-1,TRBJ2-7,SVGARGREQY
TRBD2,14,TRBV10-2,TRBJ2-1,ASSEFGLVSYNEQF
-,12,TRBV5-1,TRBJ1-1,ASSLGRDWSEAF
-,12,TRBV27,TRBJ2-1,ASRRTLGVNEQF
-,12,TRBV27,TRBJ2-7,ASSLKQGGSEQY
TRBD2,12,TRBV12-3/TRBV12-4,TRBJ2-7,ASRGLAGAYEQY
TRBD2,14,TRBV7-2,TRBJ2-1,ASSLERLAGYNEQF
-,13,TRBV6-5,TRBJ2-7,ASSYRFGDSYEQY
TRBD2,11,TRBV6-5,TRBJ2-1,ASSLAGVSEQF
-,11,TRBV7-9,TRBJ1-1,ASSFSTNTEAF
TRBD2,15,TRBV7-2,TRBJ2-4,ASSEGLAGGPRYIQY
-,10,TRBV20-1,TRBJ2-3,SARDTTDTQY
TRBD2,14,TRBV20-1,TRBJ2-3,SARVTSGSYTDTQY